A selection of T cell receptor beta chains follows, all from one sample in a study of cytomegalovirus exposure and HLA in healthy donors. Clones were read by immunoSEQ multiplex PCR, and TCRdb kept only the in-frame ones, dropping some. The repertoire includes around 200,000 clones, almost 85% of them detected once, and about 0.58% sits in the top ten. Input material: PBMCs. These receptors all come from a woman aged 40 to 50 in good health and CMV-seronegative. CDR3s include the opening cysteine and the closing phenylalanine or tryptophan. Clone size is not always given. Where it is, it says once, few, many or a class for expanded clones.

V gene	J gene	clone size	CDR3 protein
TRBV7-9	TRBJ1-2	NA	CASSGRGNYGYTF
TRBV7-7	TRBJ2-3	NA	CASSLGHSTDTQYF
TRBV6-5	TRBJ1-6	few	CASSYGTGVSSPLHF
TRBV29-1	TRBJ2-3	NA	CSVRLAGWTDTQYF
TRBV4-3	TRBJ1-6	few	CASSQDPGYSPLHF
TRBV19	TRBJ2-2	once	CASSRTVNTGELFF
TRBV2	TRBJ1-2	NA	CASSGTGARGSGYGYTF
TRBV7-2	TRBJ1-2	NA	CASSSDSPGYTF
TRBV5-1	TRBJ1-6	few	CASSLALRIYSPLHF
TRBV7-9	TRBJ2-2	NA	CASSPYRNTGELFF
TRBV20-1	TRBJ1-2	NA	CSAREYGGYTF
TRBV7-2	TRBJ1-2	once	CASSLREQVHGYTF
TRBV5-1	TRBJ2-1	NA	CASSSNPSGSSYNEQFF
TRBV4-1	TRBJ2-6	few	CASSQAGLGANVLTF
TRBV7-9	TRBJ2-1	NA	CASSLGPLQFF
TRBV5-8	TRBJ1-4	NA	CASTLAGTNEKLFF
TRBV5-6	TRBJ1-5	NA	CASSFWGGSGQPQHF
TRBV6-1	TRBJ2-7	NA	CASSEPSSQKQYF
TRBV5-6	TRBJ1-6	NA	CASSLGGAGLNSPLHF
TRBV9	TRBJ2-3	once	CASSVGAIDQADTQYF
TRBV5-8	TRBJ1-2	few	CASSAGQFYGYTF
TRBV5-1	TRBJ1-2	once	CASSLTPGQLNYGYTF
TRBV29-1	TRBJ2-5	NA	CSGVYLTGKETQYF
TRBV7-6	TRBJ2-1	few	CASSQSGFSGGPRDNEQFF